This T cell receptor (beta chain) was sequenced for a study of T cell repertoires in cytomegalovirus infection. At the level of the study: CMV epitopes in the study were HLA-C-restricted (recently identified) and HLA-B-restricted (well studied). The public TCR beta signatures pointed to both CMV infection and matching HLA type.

Trimming pared 7 bases from V and 4 bases from J, leaving 16 bases between. The CDR3 is 14 amino acids. Germline values: CDR1 SEHNR, CDR2 FQNEAQ (reference sequence). TCRdb independently ran MiXCR on the reads; one entry per CDR3 protein. The sample lists some 920,000 distinct CDR3 sequences, 31% seen once, with over 12% in the top ten. Points from the study as a whole: Ex vivo responses were dominated by HLA-C-restricted CMV-specific TCR beta clonotypes.

Comments on this clonotype: What it binds is not known.

The TCR was taken from a human donor in good health (CMV status not recorded). Some clones in this sample may be carry-over from other donors' samples. The gene calls are TRBV7-9 and TRBJ1-2; D is undetermined. This specimen was cultured CD8+ T cells from PBMCs, taken from culture after CMV antigen stimulation. The CDR3 DNA follows: TGTGCCAGCACCCTATCGCCTAGCAGCTATGGCTACACCTTC. It codes for CASTLSPSSYGYTF.